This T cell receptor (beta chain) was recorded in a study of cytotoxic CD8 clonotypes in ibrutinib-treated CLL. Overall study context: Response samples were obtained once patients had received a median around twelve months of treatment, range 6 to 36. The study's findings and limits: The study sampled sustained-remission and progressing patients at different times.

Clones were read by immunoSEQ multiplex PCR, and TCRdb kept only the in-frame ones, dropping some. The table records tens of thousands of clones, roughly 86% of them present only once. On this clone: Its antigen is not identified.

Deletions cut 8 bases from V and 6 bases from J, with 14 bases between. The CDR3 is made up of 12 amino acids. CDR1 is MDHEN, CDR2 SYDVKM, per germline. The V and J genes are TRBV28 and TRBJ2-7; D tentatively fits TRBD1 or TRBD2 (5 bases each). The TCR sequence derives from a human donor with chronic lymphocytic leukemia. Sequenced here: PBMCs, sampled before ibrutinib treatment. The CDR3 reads CASLGTAGEQYF. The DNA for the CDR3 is TGTGCCAGCCTCGGGACCGCGGGCGAGCAGTACTTC.